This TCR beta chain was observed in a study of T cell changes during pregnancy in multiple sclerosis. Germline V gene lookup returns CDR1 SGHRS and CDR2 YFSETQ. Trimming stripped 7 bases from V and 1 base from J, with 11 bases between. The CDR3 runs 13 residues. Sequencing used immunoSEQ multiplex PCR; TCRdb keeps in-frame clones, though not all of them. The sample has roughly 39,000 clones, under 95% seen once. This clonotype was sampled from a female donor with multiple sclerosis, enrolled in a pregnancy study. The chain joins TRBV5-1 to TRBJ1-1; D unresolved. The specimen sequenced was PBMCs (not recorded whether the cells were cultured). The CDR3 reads CASLDQTNTEAFF. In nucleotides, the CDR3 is TGCGCCAGCTTGGATCAGACGAACACTGAAGCTTTCTTT.